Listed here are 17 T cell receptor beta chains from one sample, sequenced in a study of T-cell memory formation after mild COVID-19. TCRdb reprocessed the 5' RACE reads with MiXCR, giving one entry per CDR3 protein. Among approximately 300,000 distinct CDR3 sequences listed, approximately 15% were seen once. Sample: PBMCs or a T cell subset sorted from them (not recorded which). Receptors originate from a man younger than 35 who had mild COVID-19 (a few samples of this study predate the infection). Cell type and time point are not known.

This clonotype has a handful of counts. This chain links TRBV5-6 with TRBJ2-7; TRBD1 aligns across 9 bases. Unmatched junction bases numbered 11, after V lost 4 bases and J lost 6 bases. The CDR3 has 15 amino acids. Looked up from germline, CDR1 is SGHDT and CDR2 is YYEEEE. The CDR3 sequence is CASSRRNRGPREQYV. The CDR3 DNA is TGTGCCAGCAGCCGGAGGAACAGGGGGCCCCGCGAGCAGTACGTC.

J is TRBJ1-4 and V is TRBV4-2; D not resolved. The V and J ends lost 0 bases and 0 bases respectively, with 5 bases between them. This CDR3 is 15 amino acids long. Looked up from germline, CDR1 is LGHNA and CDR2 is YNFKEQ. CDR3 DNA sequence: TGTGCCAGCAGCCAAGATGGGTCAACTAATGAAAAACTGTTTTTT. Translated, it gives CASSQDGSTNEKLFF.

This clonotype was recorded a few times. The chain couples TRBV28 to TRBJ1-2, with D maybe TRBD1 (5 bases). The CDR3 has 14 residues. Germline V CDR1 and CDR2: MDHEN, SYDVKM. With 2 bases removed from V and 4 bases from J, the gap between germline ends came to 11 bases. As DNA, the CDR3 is TGTGCCAGCAGTTTACCAGGGAAGGGCTATGGCTACACCTTC. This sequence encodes CASSLPGKGYGYTF.

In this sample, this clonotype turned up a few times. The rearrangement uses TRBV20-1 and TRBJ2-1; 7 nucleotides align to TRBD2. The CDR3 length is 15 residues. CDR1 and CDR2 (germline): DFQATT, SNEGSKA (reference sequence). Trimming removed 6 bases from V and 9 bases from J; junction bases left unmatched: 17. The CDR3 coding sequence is TGCAGTGCCAACCGACCCCGGGGGGTTAGCCGTGAGCAGTTCTTC. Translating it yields CSANRPRGVSREQFF.

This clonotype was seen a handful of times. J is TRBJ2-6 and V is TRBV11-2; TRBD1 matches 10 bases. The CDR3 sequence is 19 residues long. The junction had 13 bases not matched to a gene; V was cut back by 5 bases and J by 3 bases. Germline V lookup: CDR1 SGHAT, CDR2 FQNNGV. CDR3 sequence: CASSLLRRQGAYGANVLTF. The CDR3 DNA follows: TGTGCCAGCAGCCTACTCCGACGACAGGGGGCCTATGGGGCCAACGTCCTGACTTTC.

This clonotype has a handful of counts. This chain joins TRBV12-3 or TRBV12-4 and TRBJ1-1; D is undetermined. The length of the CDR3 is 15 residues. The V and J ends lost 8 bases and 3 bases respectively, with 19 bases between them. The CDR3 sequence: CASRLPRGKDTEAFF. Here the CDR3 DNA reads TGTGCCAGCCGGCTCCCCCGGGGTAAGGACACTGAAGCTTTCTTT.

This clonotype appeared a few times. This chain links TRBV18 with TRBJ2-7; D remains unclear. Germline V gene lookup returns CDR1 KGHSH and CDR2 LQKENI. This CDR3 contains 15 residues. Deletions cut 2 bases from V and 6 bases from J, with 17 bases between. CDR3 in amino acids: CASSPSFDPSSEQYF. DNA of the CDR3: TGTGCCAGCTCACCAAGTTTCGACCCAAGTTCCGAGCAGTACTTC.

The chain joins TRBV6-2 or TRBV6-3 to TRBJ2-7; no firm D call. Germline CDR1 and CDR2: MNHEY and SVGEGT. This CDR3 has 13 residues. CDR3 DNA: TGTGCTTCGACCGGTGGCAGCACCTACGAGCAGTACGTC. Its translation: CASTGGSTYEQYV.

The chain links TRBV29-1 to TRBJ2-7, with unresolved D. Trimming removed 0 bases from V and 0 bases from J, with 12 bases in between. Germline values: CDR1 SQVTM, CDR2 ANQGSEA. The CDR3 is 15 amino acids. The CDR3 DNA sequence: TGCAGCGTTGAAGATTCCGGCGGTAGCTCCTACGAGCAGTACTTC. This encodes CSVEDSGGSSYEQYF.

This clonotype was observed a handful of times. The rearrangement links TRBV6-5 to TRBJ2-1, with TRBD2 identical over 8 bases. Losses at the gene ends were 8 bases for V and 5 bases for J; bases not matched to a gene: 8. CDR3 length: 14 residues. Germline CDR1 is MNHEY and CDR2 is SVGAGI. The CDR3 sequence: CASSRAGGNNEQFF. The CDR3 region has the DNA TGTGCCAGCTCCCGTGCGGGGGGCAACAATGAGCAGTTCTTC.

The CDR3 here is CASSYLGAIQETQYF. As DNA, the CDR3 is TGTGCCAGCAGTTACCTGGGAGCTATCCAAGAGACCCAGTACTTC. The chain has TRBV6-5 and TRBJ2-5; tentative D call: TRBD2 (5 bases). The V end was cut by 2 bases, the J end by 1 base, with 11 bases between. Germline V gene lookup returns CDR1 MNHEY and CDR2 SVGAGI. The CDR3 spans 15 residues.

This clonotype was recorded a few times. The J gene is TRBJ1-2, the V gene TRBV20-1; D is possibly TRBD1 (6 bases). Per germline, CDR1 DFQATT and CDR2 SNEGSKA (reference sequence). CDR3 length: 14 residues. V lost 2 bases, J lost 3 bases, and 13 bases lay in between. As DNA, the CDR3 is TGCAGTGCTAGATTTGTTCAGGGGTACTATGGCTACACCTTC. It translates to CSARFVQGYYGYTF.

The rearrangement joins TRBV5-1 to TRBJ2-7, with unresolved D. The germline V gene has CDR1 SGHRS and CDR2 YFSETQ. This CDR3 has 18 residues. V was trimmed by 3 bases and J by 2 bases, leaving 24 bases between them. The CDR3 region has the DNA TGCGCCAGCAGCTCGGAAGGGCTTATCTCGTGGGGTACCTACGAGCAGTACTTC. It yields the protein CASSSEGLISWGTYEQYF.

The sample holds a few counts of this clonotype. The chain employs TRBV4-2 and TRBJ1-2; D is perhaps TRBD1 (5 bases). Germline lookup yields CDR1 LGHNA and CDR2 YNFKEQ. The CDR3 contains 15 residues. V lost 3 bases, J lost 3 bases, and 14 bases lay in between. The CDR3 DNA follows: TGTGCCAGCAGCCAGGGGACTATCCGAGACTATGGCTACACCTTC. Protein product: CASSQGTIRDYGYTF.

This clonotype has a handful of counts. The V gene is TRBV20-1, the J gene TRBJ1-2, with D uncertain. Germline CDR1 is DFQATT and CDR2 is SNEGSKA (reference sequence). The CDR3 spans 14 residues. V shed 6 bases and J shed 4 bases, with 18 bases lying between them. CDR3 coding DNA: TGCAGTGCGGTTAGGATCTCCCATGGCTATGGCTACACCTTC. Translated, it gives CSAVRISHGYGYTF.

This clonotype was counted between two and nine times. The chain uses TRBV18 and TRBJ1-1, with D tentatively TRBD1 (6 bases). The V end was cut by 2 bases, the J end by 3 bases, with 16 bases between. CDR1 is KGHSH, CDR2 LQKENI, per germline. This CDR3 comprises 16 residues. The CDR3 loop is CASSPSWAGVYTEAFF. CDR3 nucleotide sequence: TGTGCCAGCTCACCATCGTGGGCAGGGGTGTACACTGAAGCTTTCTTT.

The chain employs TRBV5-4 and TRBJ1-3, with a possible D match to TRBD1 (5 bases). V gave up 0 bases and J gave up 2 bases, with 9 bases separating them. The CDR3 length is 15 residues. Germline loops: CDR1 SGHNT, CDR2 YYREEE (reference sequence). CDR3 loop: CASSLDLGPGNTIYF. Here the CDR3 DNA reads TGTGCCAGCAGCTTGGATCTGGGGCCTGGAAACACCATATATTTT.